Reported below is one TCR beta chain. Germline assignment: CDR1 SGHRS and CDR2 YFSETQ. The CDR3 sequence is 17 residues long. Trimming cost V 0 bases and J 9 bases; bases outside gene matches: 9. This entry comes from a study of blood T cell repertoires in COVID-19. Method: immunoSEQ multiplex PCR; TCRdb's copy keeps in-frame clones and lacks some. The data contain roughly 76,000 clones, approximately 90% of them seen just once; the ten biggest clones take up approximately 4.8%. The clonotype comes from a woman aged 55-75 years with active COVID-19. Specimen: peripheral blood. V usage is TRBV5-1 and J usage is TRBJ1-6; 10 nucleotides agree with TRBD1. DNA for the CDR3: TGCGCCAGCAGCTTGGAACCCCCGGGACAGGGGTCTTCACCCCTCCACTTT. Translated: CASSLEPPGQGSSPLHF. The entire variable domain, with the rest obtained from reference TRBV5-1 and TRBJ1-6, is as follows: KAGVTQTPRYLIKTRGQQVTLSCSPISGHRSVSWYQQTPGQGLQFLFEYFSETQRNKGNFPGRFSGRQFSNSRSEMNVSTLELGDSALYLCASSLEPPGQGSSPLHFGNGTRLTVT.